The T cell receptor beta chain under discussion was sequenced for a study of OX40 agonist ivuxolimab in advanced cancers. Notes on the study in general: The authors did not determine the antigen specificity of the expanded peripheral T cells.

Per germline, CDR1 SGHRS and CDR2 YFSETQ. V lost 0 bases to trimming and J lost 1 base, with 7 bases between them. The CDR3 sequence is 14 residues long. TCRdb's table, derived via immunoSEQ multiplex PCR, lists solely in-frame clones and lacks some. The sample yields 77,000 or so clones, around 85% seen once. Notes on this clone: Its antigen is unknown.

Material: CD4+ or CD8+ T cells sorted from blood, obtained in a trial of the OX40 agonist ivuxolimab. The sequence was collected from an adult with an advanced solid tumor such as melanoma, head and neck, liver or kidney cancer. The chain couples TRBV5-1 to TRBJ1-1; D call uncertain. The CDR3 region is CASSLVSGNTEAFF. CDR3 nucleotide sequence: TGCGCCAGCAGCTTGGTTTCCGGGAACACTGAAGCTTTCTTT. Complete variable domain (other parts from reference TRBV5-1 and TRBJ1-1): KAGVTQTPRYLIKTRGQQVTLSCSPISGHRSVSWYQQTPGQGLQFLFEYFSETQRNKGNFPGRFSGRQFSNSRSEMNVSTLELGDSALYLCASSLVSGNTEAFFGQGTRLTVV.